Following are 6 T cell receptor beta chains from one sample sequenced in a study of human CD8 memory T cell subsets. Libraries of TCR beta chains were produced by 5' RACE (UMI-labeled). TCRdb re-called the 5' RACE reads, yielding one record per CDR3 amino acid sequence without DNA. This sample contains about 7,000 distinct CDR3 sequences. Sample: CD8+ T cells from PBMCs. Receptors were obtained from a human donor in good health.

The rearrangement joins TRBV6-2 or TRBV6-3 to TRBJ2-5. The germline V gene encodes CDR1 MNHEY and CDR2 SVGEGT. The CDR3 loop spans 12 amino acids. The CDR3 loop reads CASRRPGETQYF.

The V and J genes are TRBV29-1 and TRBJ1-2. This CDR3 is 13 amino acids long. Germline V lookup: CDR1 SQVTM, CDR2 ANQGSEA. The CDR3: CSVEDRVNYGYTF.

The CDR3: CASSLGHLYRQPQHF. This rearrangement joins TRBV28 to TRBJ1-5. The germline V gene has CDR1 MDHEN and CDR2 SYDVKM. This CDR3 contains 15 residues.

CDR3 region: CASSFPGQGAGNEQFF. The genes are TRBV5-5 and TRBJ2-1; TCRdb designates TRBD1, a call that cannot be tested without DNA. This CDR3 comprises 16 residues. Germline-derived CDR1 and CDR2 are SGHKS and YYEKEE (reference sequence).

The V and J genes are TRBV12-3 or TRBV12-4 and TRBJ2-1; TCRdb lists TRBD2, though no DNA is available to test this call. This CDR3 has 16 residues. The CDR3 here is CASNLGGTLSYNEQFF.

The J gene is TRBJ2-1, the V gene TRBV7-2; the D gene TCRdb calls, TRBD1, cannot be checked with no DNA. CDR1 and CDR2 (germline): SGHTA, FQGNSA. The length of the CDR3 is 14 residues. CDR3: CASSFGAGHNEQFF.